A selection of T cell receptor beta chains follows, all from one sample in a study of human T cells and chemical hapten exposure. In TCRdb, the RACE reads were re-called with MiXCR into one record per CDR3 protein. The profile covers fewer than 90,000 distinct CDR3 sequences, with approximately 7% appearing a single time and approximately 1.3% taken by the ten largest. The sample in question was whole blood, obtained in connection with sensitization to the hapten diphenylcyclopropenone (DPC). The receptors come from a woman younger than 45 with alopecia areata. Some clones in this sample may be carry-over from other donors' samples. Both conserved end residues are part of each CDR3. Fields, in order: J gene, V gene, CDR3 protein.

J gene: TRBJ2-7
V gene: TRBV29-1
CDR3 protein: CSVDSPGLGYEQYF

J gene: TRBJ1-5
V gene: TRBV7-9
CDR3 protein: CASSLADGTNQPQHF

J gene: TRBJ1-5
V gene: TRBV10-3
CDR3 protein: CAISESAPQPQHF

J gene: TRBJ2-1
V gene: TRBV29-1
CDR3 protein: CSVEVATAISYNEQFF

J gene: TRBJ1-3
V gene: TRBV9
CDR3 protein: CASSNSYSGNTIYF

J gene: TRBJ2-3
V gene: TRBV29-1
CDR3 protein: CSALRDIWTDTQYF

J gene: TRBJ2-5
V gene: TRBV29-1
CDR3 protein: CSVKTSGGAEETQYF

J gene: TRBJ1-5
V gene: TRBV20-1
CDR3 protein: CSARAGLSNQPQHF

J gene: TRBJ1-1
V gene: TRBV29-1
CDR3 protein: CSVQPGVGTEAFF

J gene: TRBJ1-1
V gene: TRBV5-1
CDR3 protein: CASKLGARNTEAFF

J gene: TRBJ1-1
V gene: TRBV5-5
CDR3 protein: CASSLGSLTEAFF

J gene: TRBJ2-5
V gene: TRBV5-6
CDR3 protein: CASSLLALETQYF

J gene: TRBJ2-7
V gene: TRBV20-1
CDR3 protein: CSASGGSYEQYF

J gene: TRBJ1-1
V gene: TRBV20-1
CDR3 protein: CSARAADRGDPWEAFF

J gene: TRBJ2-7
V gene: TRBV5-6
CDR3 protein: CASGLGGVGPEQYF

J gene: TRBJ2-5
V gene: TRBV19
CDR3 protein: CASSYALQETQYF

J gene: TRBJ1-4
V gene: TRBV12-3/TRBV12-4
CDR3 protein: CASTTTGGRERLFF

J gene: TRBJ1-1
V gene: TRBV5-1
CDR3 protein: CASSLAERNTEAFF

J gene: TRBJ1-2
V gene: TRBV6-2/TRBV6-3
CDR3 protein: CASSSQGTRGYTF

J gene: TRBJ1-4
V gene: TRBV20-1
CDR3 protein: CSARDLGNRNEKLFF

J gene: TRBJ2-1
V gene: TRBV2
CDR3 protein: CASSDRRTENNEQFF

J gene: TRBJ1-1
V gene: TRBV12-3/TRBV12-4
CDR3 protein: CASSLDRTPEAFF

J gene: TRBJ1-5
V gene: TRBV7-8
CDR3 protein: CASSSSPGTVGPQHF

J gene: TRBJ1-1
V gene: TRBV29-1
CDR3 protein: CSVSTGNTEAFF

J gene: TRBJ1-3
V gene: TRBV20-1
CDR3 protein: CSASVGTGNTIYF

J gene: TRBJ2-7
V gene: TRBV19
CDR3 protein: CASSQRRWGTVGPPTYEQYF

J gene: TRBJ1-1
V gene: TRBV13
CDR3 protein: CASSPDRVPNTEAFF

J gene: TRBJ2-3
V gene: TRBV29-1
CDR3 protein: CSVERAGARDTQYF

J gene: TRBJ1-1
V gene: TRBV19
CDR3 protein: CASGTAKWTEAFF

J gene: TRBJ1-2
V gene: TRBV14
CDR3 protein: CASSQDLRSGDRRRNYGYTF

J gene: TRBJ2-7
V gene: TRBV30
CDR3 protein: CAWSVYRDEQYF